The sequence of this T cell receptor (beta chain) was determined in a study of blood T cell repertoires in COVID-19. Study details: COVID-19 samples from acute and convalescent phases originated in the United States, Italy and Spain. PBMCs, B-cell-depleted T cells, or T cells were the source of the cDNA or gDNA that made up the material.

How the authors handled the data: Estimates of nucleated cell counts were drawn from the amplification of reference gene primers. Sequencing used immunoSEQ multiplex PCR; TCRdb keeps in-frame clones, though not all of them. V, J and clone size are taken as reported in that table, and D and trimming were inferred from the DNA itself. This sample has 150,000 to 200,000 clones, with 65% to 85% found just once. The CDR3 has 13 amino acids. The J segment lost 10 bases and the V segment lost 5 bases, leaving 2 bases of the junction unmatched. Germline V CDR1 and CDR2: SGHTA, FQGTGA. Sequencing was carried out using peripheral blood. The chain recombines TRBV7-3 with TRBJ2-1, with 13 bases aligning to TRBD2. This TCR came from a woman older than 75 with acute or convalescent COVID-19. CDR3 nucleotides: TGTGCCAGCAGCCCGGGACTAGCGGGAGAGCAGTTCTTC. It codes for CASSPGLAGEQFF.